These 7 T cell receptor beta chains came from one sample sequenced in a study of identical twins. TCRdb reprocessed the 5' RACE reads via MiXCR and lists one record per CDR3 protein. The sample lists roughly 350,000 distinct CDR3 sequences; more than 9% were seen once. These same data were also listed under a study on yellow fever vaccine responses in identical twins.

The sequenced material came from CD8+ T cells sorted from blood. Every receptor here comes from a woman younger than 30 in good health.

V gene TRBV12-3 or TRBV12-4 combines with J gene TRBJ1-3; D gene ambiguous. The V and J ends lost 3 bases and 8 bases respectively, with 17 bases between them. CDR3 length: 15 amino acids. The CDR3 protein is CASSFGSVGGDTIYF. DNA for the CDR3: TGTGCCAGCAGTTTTGGGTCGGTGGGAGGAGACACCATATATTTT.

This clonotype has more than one count but fewer than ten. This chain connects TRBV5-1 to TRBJ2-1; D is undetermined. Germline V CDR1 and CDR2: SGHRS, YFSETQ. Trimming shortened V by 4 bases and J by 9 bases, and 11 bases separated the two germline ends. The CDR3 extends over 12 amino acids. DNA for the CDR3: TGCGCCAGCAGCCCACGGTGGCCTGAGCAGTTCTTC. Its protein is CASSPRWPEQFF.

V gene TRBV7-9 combines with J gene TRBJ2-1; D is undetermined. CDR1 is SEHNR and CDR2 is FQNEAQ in the germline V gene (reference sequence). This CDR3 contains 16 residues. The V gene lost 5 bases and the J gene lost 0 bases, with 14 bases spanning the gap. As DNA, the CDR3 is TGTGCCAGCAGCACTTTGGCGGCGAGCTCCTACAATGAGCAGTTCTTC. Protein: CASSTLAASSYNEQFF.

The chain uses TRBV20-1 and TRBJ2-1; D perhaps matches TRBD2 (6 bases). The germline V and J ends were trimmed by 4 bases and 5 bases, with 15 bases remaining between them. Germline V gene data show CDR1 as DFQATT and CDR2 as SNEGSKA (reference sequence). This CDR3 is built from 14 residues. This CDR3 is CSAKNTWEDNEQFF. For the CDR3, the DNA is TGCAGTGCTAAGAACACTTGGGAGGACAATGAGCAGTTCTTC.

The sample holds many counts of this clonotype. The V call is TRBV12-3 or TRBV12-4, the J call TRBJ2-3, with D perhaps matching TRBD2 (5 bases). Trimming pared 7 bases from V and 8 bases from J, leaving 13 bases between. The CDR3 has 12 amino acids. The CDR3 loop reads CASTMGEGTQYF. As DNA, the CDR3 is TGTGCCAGCACTATGGGAGAGGGTACGCAGTATTTT.

This clonotype was picked up a small number of times. The chain recombines TRBV6-5 with TRBJ2-3, with 9 bases aligning to TRBD2. Unmatched junction bases numbered 16, after V lost 8 bases and J lost 1 base. From germline, CDR1 is MNHEY and CDR2 SVGAGI. This CDR3 has 18 amino acids. CDR3 sequence: CASRFGPPAGGGTDTQYF. CDR3 nucleotides: TGTGCCAGCCGTTTCGGACCTCCAGCGGGAGGTGGCACAGATACGCAGTATTTT.

A few counts support this clonotype. The CDR3 reads CASSGGVAVYNEQFF. The DNA of the CDR3 is TGTGCCAGCAGCGGGGGAGTAGCGGTATACAATGAGCAGTTCTTC. The chain has TRBV28 and TRBJ2-1; maybe TRBD2 (6 bases). This CDR3 spans 15 amino acids. V lost 6 bases to trimming and J lost 4 bases, with 16 bases between them. Per germline, CDR1 MDHEN and CDR2 SYDVKM.